These T cell receptor beta chains were read from a single sample in a study of response to subunit inactivated influenza vaccine. TCRdb processed the RT-PCR reads anew with MiXCR; each CDR3 protein has one entry. In the table there are about 800,000 distinct CDR3 sequences, 21% of which are singletons. Sequences were derived from PBMCs from blood, sampled around 5 days after vaccination. Source of these receptors: a man over 45 who received an inactivated influenza vaccine. The CDR3 runs from the conserved cysteine through the conserved F or W. A D gene is named only where the DNA matches it firmly. Size values are once, few and many counts, or a class for expanded clones, and some rows have none.

v_call	j_call	d_call	clone_size	cdr3_aa	cdr3_nt
TRBV6-1	TRBJ2-7	TRBD2	-	CASSEPAGGNEQYF	TGTGCCAGCAGTGAACCAGCGGGAGGCAACGAGCAGTACTTC
TRBV21-1	TRBJ2-7	-	-	CASSIFVGPNTYEQYF	TGTGCCAGCAGCATTTTCGTGGGACCCAATACCTACGAGCAGTACTTC
TRBV24-1	TRBJ2-1	-	-	CATSVEGGRQFF	TGTGCCACCAGTGTCGAGGGGGGGAGGCAGTTCTTC
TRBV5-1	TRBJ1-2	-	-	CASSLADFYGYTF	TGCGCCAGCAGTCTGGCCGACTTCTATGGCTACACCTTC
TRBV12-3/TRBV12-4	TRBJ1-2	-	-	CASSFGTSPRGYTF	TGTGCCAGCAGTTTCGGGACATCCCCGCGAGGCTACACCTTC
TRBV28	TRBJ2-7	-	few	CASSGGRTGLYEQYF	TGTGCCAGTAGCGGGGGTCGGACAGGGCTCTACGAGCAGTACTTC
TRBV29-1	TRBJ1-1	-	few	CSVEMTLNTEAFF	TGCAGCGTGGAAATGACACTGAACACTGAAGCTTTCTTT
TRBV20-1	TRBJ2-3	TRBD2	-	CSASASGGVDTQYF	TGCAGTGCTAGTGCGTCGGGAGGGGTAGATACGCAGTATTTT
TRBV7-2	TRBJ2-2	-	-	CASTRRQAGNTGELFF	TGTGCCAGCACCCGACGGCAAGCTGGGAACACCGGGGAGCTGTTTTTT
TRBV7-2	TRBJ2-1	-	few	CASSWDPSRGNEQFF	TGTGCCAGCAGCTGGGATCCTAGCAGGGGCAATGAGCAGTTCTTC
TRBV5-4	TRBJ2-2	-	-	CASSPSPAGINTGELFF	TGTGCCAGCAGCCCCAGCCCGGCGGGTATTAACACCGGGGAGCTGTTTTTT
TRBV7-2	TRBJ2-3	TRBD2	many	CASSLMFVGREEDTQYF	TGTGCCAGCAGCTTAATGTTTGTCGGGCGGGAGGAGGATACGCAGTATTTT
TRBV7-8	TRBJ2-5	-	few	CASSLGAGWETQYF	TGTGCCAGCAGCTTAGGTGCGGGTTGGGAGACCCAGTACTTC
TRBV7-2	TRBJ2-7	TRBD2	few	CASSLGTSGMTYEQYF	TGTGCCAGCAGCTTAGGGACTAGCGGAATGACCTACGAGCAGTACTTC
TRBV20-1	TRBJ2-5	-	many	CSASLRGGRETQYF	TGCAGTGCTAGCTTAAGGGGGGGGAGGGAGACCCAGTACTTC
TRBV12-3/TRBV12-4	TRBJ2-3	TRBD2	many	CASSFSGGGGTDTQYF	TGTGCCAGCAGTTTTTCTGGGGGGGGTGGGACAGATACGCAGTATTTT
TRBV20-1	TRBJ2-3	TRBD2	few	CSAREPGGWGRRTDTQYF	TGCAGTGCTAGAGAGCCCGGGGGGTGGGGACGGCGCACAGATACGCAGTATTTT
TRBV6-2/TRBV6-3	TRBJ2-7	TRBD2	few	CASRPSGAYEQYF	TGTGCCAGCAGACCTAGCGGGGCCTACGAGCAGTACTTC
TRBV5-1	TRBJ2-1	TRBD1	few	CASSLAGQGASDEQFF	TGCGCCAGCAGCTTGGCAGGACAGGGGGCATCGGATGAGCAGTTCTTC
TRBV29-1	TRBJ2-1	TRBD2	many	CSVEELAGGFSYNEQFF	TGCAGCGTTGAAGAACTAGCGGGGGGGTTTTCCTACAATGAGCAGTTCTTC
TRBV5-6	TRBJ2-1	-	-	CASSLGPGWGNEQFF	TGTGCCAGCAGCTTGGGTCCGGGTTGGGGGAATGAGCAGTTCTTC
TRBV10-3	TRBJ2-1	-	few	CAVQGPDGEQFF	TGTGCCGTTCAGGGGCCGGATGGTGAGCAGTTCTTC
TRBV18	TRBJ1-5	-	-	CASSPQRREPQHF	TGTGCCAGCTCACCACAACGACGGGAGCCCCAGCATTTT
TRBV20-1	TRBJ2-1	TRBD2	few	CSANSGSGSPEQFF	TGCAGTGCTAATAGCGGGAGCGGGTCCCCCGAGCAGTTCTTC
TRBV15	TRBJ1-5	-	many	CATSRDKGGNQPQHF	TGTGCCACCAGCAGAGATAAAGGGGGTAATCAGCCCCAGCATTTT
TRBV10-3	TRBJ2-1	-	-	CAIGKAVLLNEQFF	TGTGCCATCGGAAAGGCGGTTCTACTGAATGAGCAGTTCTTC
TRBV20-1	TRBJ2-3	TRBD2	-	CSARVPLAGALHEDTQYF	TGCAGTGCTAGAGTACCGCTAGCGGGGGCTCTCCACGAAGATACGCAGTATTTT
TRBV7-9	TRBJ2-2	-	-	CASSLKGTSGELFF	TGTGCCAGCAGCTTAAAGGGTACTTCTGGGGAGCTGTTTTTT
TRBV7-2	TRBJ1-2	-	few	CASSPQEGHGYTF	TGTGCCAGCAGCCCCCAAGAAGGGCATGGCTACACCTTC
TRBV29-1	TRBJ1-2	-	-	CSVEIPPTF	TGCAGCGTTGAAATTCCCCCCACCTTC
TRBV20-1	TRBJ2-5	-	-	CSATFWGSQETQYF	TGCAGTGCTACCTTTTGGGGGAGCCAAGAGACCCAGTACTTC